The rows below give T cell receptor beta chains drawn from one sample of a study of shared clonotypes between healthy human individuals. Assay used: immunoSEQ multiplex PCR; TCRdb lists only in-frame clones, some missing. The top ten clones hold nearly 1.5% of a sample with approximately 980,000 clones, over 60% of them seen once. Source material: memory CD4+ T cells sorted from blood. These receptors all come from a man aged 18 to 29 in good health. CDR3s include the opening cysteine and the closing phenylalanine or tryptophan. D genes are given only for firm matches. Only some rows state a clone size, as once, few, many or a class for expanded clones.

V gene: TRBV19; J gene: TRBJ1-1; clone size: few; D gene: .; CDR3 protein: CASNTLTGTEAFF; CDR3 DNA: TGTGCCAGTAATACATTAACAGGAACTGAAGCTTTCTTT
V gene: TRBV19; J gene: TRBJ1-4; clone size: .; D gene: .; CDR3 protein: CASTPPGEEKLFF; CDR3 DNA: TGTGCCAGTACCCCACCGGGGGAGGAAAAACTGTTTTTT
V gene: TRBV4-1; J gene: TRBJ1-2; clone size: few; D gene: TRBD1; CDR3 protein: CASSQDWGTGAYGYTF; CDR3 DNA: TGCGCCAGCAGCCAAGATTGGGGGACAGGGGCCTATGGCTACACCTTC
V gene: TRBV7-2; J gene: TRBJ2-7; clone size: .; D gene: .; CDR3 protein: CASSPFEGAYEQYF; CDR3 DNA: TGTGCCAGCAGCCCCTTTGAGGGGGCCTACGAGCAGTACTTC
V gene: TRBV7-2; J gene: TRBJ2-7; clone size: .; D gene: .; CDR3 protein: CASSLGRGSYEQYF; CDR3 DNA: TGTGCCAGCAGCTTAGGCCGGGGGTCCTACGAGCAGTACTTC
V gene: TRBV27; J gene: TRBJ2-3; clone size: many; D gene: .; CDR3 protein: CASSPRGYGTDTQYF; CDR3 DNA: TGTGCCAGCAGCCCTCGGGGGTACGGCACAGATACGCAGTATTTT
V gene: TRBV18; J gene: TRBJ1-1; clone size: .; D gene: .; CDR3 protein: CASSPSVTENTEAFF; CDR3 DNA: TGTGCCAGCTCACCCTCGGTAACGGAGAACACTGAAGCTTTCTTT
V gene: TRBV6-1; J gene: TRBJ1-5; clone size: .; D gene: .; CDR3 protein: CASSSDGTPRWPQHF; CDR3 DNA: TGTGCCAGCAGTTCGGACGGGACCCCCCGTTGGCCCCAGCATTTT
V gene: TRBV4-1; J gene: TRBJ1-2; clone size: few; D gene: .; CDR3 protein: CASSQDEGAKGGYTF; CDR3 DNA: TGCGCCAGCAGCCAAGATGAAGGGGCAAAGGGTGGCTACACCTTC
V gene: TRBV7-9; J gene: TRBJ2-3; clone size: .; D gene: TRBD2; CDR3 protein: CASTRGAPGLGARDTQYF; CDR3 DNA: TGTGCCAGCACCAGAGGGGCCCCGGGACTAGGGGCCAGGGATACGCAGTATTTT
V gene: TRBV7-6; J gene: TRBJ2-3; clone size: .; D gene: .; CDR3 protein: CASSLLMGATDTQYF; CDR3 DNA: TGTGCCAGCAGCCTCCTAATGGGGGCCACAGATACGCAGTATTTT
V gene: TRBV18; J gene: TRBJ2-7; clone size: .; D gene: .; CDR3 protein: CASSPMRSGDSYEQYF; CDR3 DNA: TGTGCCAGCTCACCCATGAGGAGTGGAGATTCCTACGAGCAGTACTTC
V gene: TRBV28; J gene: TRBJ1-6; clone size: .; D gene: .; CDR3 protein: CASSWDLRSNSPLHF; CDR3 DNA: TGTGCCAGCAGTTGGGACCTCCGTAGTAATTCACCCCTCCACTTT
V gene: TRBV9; J gene: TRBJ1-4; clone size: .; D gene: TRBD1; CDR3 protein: CASSVRDRLNEKLFF; CDR3 DNA: TGTGCCAGCAGCGTGCGGGACAGGCTAAATGAAAAACTGTTTTTT
V gene: TRBV10-3; J gene: TRBJ2-3; clone size: .; D gene: TRBD2; CDR3 protein: CAISERRTSGGAPDTQYF; CDR3 DNA: TGTGCCATCAGTGAGCGCCGGACTAGCGGGGGGGCTCCAGATACGCAGTATTTT
V gene: TRBV6-5; J gene: TRBJ1-2; clone size: .; D gene: .; CDR3 protein: CASSPTDYGYTF; CDR3 DNA: TGTGCCAGCAGCCCTACAGACTATGGCTACACCTTC
V gene: TRBV28; J gene: TRBJ1-5; clone size: .; D gene: .; CDR3 protein: CASSPGRLSNQPQHF; CDR3 DNA: TGTGCCAGCAGCCCAGGACGATTAAGCAATCAGCCCCAGCATTTT
V gene: TRBV13; J gene: TRBJ1-2; clone size: .; D gene: TRBD1; CDR3 protein: CASSRGQGNFNYGYTF; CDR3 DNA: TGTGCCAGCAGCAGGGGACAGGGGAACTTTAACTATGGCTACACCTTC
V gene: TRBV27; J gene: TRBJ2-3; clone size: .; D gene: .; CDR3 protein: CASSLRLEGDTQYF; CDR3 DNA: TGTGCCAGCAGTTTGAGGCTAGAGGGCGATACGCAGTATTTT
V gene: TRBV6-5; J gene: TRBJ1-3; clone size: .; D gene: .; CDR3 protein: CASSVSGAGNTIYF; CDR3 DNA: TGTGCCAGCAGTGTCTCAGGGGCTGGAAACACCATATATTTT
V gene: TRBV28; J gene: TRBJ2-1; clone size: .; D gene: TRBD2; CDR3 protein: CASHRGDPSNEQFF; CDR3 DNA: TGTGCCAGCCACCGGGGGGACCCTTCCAATGAGCAGTTCTTC
V gene: TRBV19; J gene: TRBJ2-2; clone size: .; D gene: TRBD1; CDR3 protein: CASMTGNIGELFF; CDR3 DNA: TGTGCCAGTATGACAGGGAATATCGGGGAGCTGTTTTTT
V gene: TRBV29-1; J gene: TRBJ2-3; clone size: .; D gene: .; CDR3 protein: CSVTVGADTQYF; CDR3 DNA: TGCAGCGTAACCGTGGGGGCAGATACGCAGTATTTT
V gene: TRBV5-1; J gene: TRBJ2-5; clone size: .; D gene: .; CDR3 protein: CASSIEGSRETQYF; CDR3 DNA: TGCGCCAGCAGCATCGAGGGTAGTAGGGAGACCCAGTACTTC
V gene: TRBV28; J gene: TRBJ1-3; clone size: .; D gene: .; CDR3 protein: CASSPTGQAGNTIYF; CDR3 DNA: TGTGCCAGCAGTCCAACAGGGCAGGCTGGAAACACCATATATTTT
V gene: TRBV4-1; J gene: TRBJ2-6; clone size: many; D gene: .; CDR3 protein: CASSQVQRRSGANVLTF; CDR3 DNA: TGCGCCAGCAGCCAAGTGCAGAGGCGCTCTGGGGCCAACGTCCTGACTTTC
V gene: TRBV27; J gene: TRBJ1-6; clone size: .; D gene: .; CDR3 protein: CASSLGTAGVNSPLHF; CDR3 DNA: TGTGCCAGCAGTTTAGGGACCGCAGGGGTTAATTCACCCCTCCACTTT
V gene: TRBV7-2; J gene: TRBJ1-5; clone size: .; D gene: TRBD1; CDR3 protein: CASSLQGVGDQPQHF; CDR3 DNA: TGTGCCAGCAGCCTACAGGGGGTTGGCGATCAGCCCCAGCATTTT
V gene: TRBV7-7; J gene: TRBJ2-2; clone size: .; D gene: TRBD2; CDR3 protein: CASSSGTSITGELFF; CDR3 DNA: TGTGCTAGCAGCTCCGGGACTAGCATCACCGGGGAGCTGTTTTTT
V gene: TRBV14; J gene: TRBJ2-2; clone size: .; D gene: .; CDR3 protein: CASSQGGTYSEELFF; CDR3 DNA: TGTGCCAGCAGCCAAGGGGGAACGTACTCGGAGGAGCTGTTTTTT
V gene: TRBV10-2; J gene: TRBJ1-6; clone size: many; D gene: .; CDR3 protein: CASSELDPRSSYNSPLHF; CDR3 DNA: TGCGCCAGCAGTGAACTCGACCCCCGGAGCTCCTATAATTCACCCCTCCACTTT
V gene: TRBV7-9; J gene: TRBJ1-4; clone size: few; D gene: .; CDR3 protein: CASSLLGGSNEKLFF; CDR3 DNA: TGTGCCAGCAGCTTACTTGGAGGCAGTAATGAAAAACTGTTTTTT
V gene: TRBV6-1; J gene: TRBJ2-7; clone size: .; D gene: TRBD1; CDR3 protein: CASSDRDRGIYEQYF; CDR3 DNA: TGTGCCAGCAGCGACCGAGACAGGGGGATCTACGAGCAGTACTTC
V gene: TRBV30; J gene: TRBJ2-7; clone size: .; D gene: .; CDR3 protein: CAWRQAGTGTYEQYF; CDR3 DNA: TGTGCCTGGAGACAAGCCGGGACTGGCACCTACGAGCAGTACTTC
V gene: TRBV5-6; J gene: TRBJ2-2; clone size: .; D gene: .; CDR3 protein: CASSLDPDTGELFF; CDR3 DNA: TGTGCCAGCAGCTTGGATCCTGACACCGGGGAGCTGTTTTTT
V gene: TRBV10-2; J gene: TRBJ2-2; clone size: .; D gene: TRBD1; CDR3 protein: CASRQGRDTGELFF; CDR3 DNA: TGCGCCAGTCGACAGGGGCGGGACACCGGGGAGCTGTTTTTT
V gene: TRBV9; J gene: TRBJ1-2; clone size: .; D gene: TRBD1; CDR3 protein: CASSVTSGQGVTGYTF; CDR3 DNA: TGTGCCAGCAGCGTAACGTCCGGACAGGGGGTCACTGGCTACACCTTC
V gene: TRBV7-6; J gene: TRBJ2-2; clone size: few; D gene: TRBD1; CDR3 protein: CASSPQGAGELFF; CDR3 DNA: TGTGCCAGCAGCCCCCAGGGGGCCGGGGAGCTGTTTTTT
V gene: TRBV5-1; J gene: TRBJ2-3; clone size: .; D gene: .; CDR3 protein: CASSLASGGTDTQYF; CDR3 DNA: TGCGCCAGCAGCCTGGCGAGTGGAGGAACAGATACGCAGTATTTT
V gene: TRBV28; J gene: TRBJ1-2; clone size: few; D gene: TRBD1; CDR3 protein: CASSLSGGSRGYTF; CDR3 DNA: TGTGCCAGCAGTTTATCAGGGGGAAGTCGTGGCTACACCTTC
V gene: TRBV28; J gene: TRBJ2-7; clone size: .; D gene: TRBD2; CDR3 protein: CASSFSGGNNEQYF; CDR3 DNA: TGTGCCAGCAGTTTTAGCGGGGGGAATAACGAGCAGTACTTC
V gene: TRBV18; J gene: TRBJ2-1; clone size: few; D gene: .; CDR3 protein: CASSAGLYNEQFF; CDR3 DNA: TGTGCCAGCTCAGCGGGACTTTACAATGAGCAGTTCTTC